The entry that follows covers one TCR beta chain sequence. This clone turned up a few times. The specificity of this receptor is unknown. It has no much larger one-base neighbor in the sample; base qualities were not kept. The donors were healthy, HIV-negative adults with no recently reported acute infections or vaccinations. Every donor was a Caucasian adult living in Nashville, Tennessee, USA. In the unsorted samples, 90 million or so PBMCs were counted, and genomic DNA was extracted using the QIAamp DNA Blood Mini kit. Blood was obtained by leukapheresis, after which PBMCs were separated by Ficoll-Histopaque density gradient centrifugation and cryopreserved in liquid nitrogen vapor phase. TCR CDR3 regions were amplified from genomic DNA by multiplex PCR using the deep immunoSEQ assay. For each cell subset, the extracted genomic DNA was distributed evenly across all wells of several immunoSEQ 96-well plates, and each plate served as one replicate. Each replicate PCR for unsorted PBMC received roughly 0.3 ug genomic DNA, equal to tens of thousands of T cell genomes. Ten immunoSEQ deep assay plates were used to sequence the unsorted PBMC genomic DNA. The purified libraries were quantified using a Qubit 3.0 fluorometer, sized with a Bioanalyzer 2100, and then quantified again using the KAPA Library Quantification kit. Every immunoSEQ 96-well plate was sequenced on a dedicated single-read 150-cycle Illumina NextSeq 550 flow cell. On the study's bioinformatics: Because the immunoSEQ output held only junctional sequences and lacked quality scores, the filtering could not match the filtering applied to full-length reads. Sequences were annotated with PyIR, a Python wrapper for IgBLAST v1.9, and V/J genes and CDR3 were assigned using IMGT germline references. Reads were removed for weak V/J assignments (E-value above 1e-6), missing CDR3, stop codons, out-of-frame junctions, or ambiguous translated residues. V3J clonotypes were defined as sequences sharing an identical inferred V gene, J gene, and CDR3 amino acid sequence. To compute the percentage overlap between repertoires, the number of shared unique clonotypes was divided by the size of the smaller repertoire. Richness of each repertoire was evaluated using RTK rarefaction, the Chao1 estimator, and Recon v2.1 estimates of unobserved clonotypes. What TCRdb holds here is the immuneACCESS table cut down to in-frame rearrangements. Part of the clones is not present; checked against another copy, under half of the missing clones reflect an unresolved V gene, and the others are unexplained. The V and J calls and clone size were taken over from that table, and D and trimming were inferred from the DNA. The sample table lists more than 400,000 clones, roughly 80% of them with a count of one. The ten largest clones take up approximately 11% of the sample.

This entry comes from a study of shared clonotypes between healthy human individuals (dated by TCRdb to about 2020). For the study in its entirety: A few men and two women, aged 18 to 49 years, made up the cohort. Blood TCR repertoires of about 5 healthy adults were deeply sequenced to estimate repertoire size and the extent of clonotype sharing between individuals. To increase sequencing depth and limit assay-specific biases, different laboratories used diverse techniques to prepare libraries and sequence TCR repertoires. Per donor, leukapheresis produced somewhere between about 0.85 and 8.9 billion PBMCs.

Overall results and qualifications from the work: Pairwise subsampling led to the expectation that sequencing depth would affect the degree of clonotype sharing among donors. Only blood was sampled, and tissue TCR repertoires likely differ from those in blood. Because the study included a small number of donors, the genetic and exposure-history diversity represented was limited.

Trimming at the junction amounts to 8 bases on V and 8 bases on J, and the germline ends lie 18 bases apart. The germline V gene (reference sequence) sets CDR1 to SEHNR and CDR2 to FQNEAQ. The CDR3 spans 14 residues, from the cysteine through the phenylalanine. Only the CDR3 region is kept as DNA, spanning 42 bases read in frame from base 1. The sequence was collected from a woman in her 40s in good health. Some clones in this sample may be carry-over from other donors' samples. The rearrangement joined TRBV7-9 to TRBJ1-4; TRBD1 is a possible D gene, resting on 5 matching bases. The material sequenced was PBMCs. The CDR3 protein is CASQFGTAGEKLFF. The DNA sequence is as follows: TGTGCCAGCCAATTTGGGACGGCGGGGGAAAAACTGTTTTTT. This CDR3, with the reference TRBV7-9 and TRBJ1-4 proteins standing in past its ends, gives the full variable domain DTGVSQNPRHKITKRGQNVTFRCDPISEHNRLYWYRQTLGQGPEFLTYFQNEAQLEKSRLLSDRFSAERPKGSFSTLEIQRTEQGDSAMYLCASQFGTAGEKLFFGSGTQLSVL.